Below, 20 T cell receptor beta chains from the same sample are listed, as sequenced in a study of shared clonotypes between healthy human individuals. The protocol was immunoSEQ multiplex PCR, while the TCRdb copy is restricted to in-frame clones and leaves out a portion. The sample contains 520,000 or so clones, more than 65% of which appear only once. Sequencing was done on a sample of PBMCs. The receptors stem from a middle-aged woman in good health. Some clones in this sample may be carry-over from other donors' samples.

V and J are TRBV6-6 and TRBJ1-5; D is uncertain. The CDR3 loop spans 14 amino acids. Trimming left V 2 bases short and J 3 bases short, with 8 bases between. The V gene's germline CDR1 is MNHNY and CDR2 SVGAGI (reference sequence). The CDR3 is CASSYGLDNQPQHF. In nucleotides, the CDR3 is TGTGCCAGCAGTTACGGGCTAGACAATCAGCCCCAGCATTTT.

This chain links TRBV28 with TRBJ1-2; possibly TRBD1 for D (6 bases). The germline V gene has CDR1 MDHEN and CDR2 SYDVKM. The length of the CDR3 is 15 residues. V dropped 5 bases and J dropped 4 bases, with 17 bases sitting between them. Here the CDR3 reads CASSQRTVGAYGYTF. CDR3 bases: TGTGCCAGCAGTCAACGGACAGTGGGGGCCTATGGCTACACCTTC.

The chain is built from TRBV5-5 and TRBJ1-3, with unresolved D. CDR1 and CDR2 (germline): SGHKS, YYEKEE (reference sequence). The CDR3 has 15 amino acids. With 1 base removed from V and 2 bases from J, the gap between germline ends came to 10 bases. The DNA of the CDR3 is TGTGCCAGCAGCTTGACTGGTGCTGCTGGAAACACCATATATTTT. It specifies CASSLTGAAGNTIYF.

The chain is built from TRBV4-2 and TRBJ2-5; D is unclear. The CDR3 loop spans 15 amino acids. The V end lost 1 base, the J end lost 2 bases, and 11 bases lay between the germline ends. CDR1 LGHNA and CDR2 YNFKEQ come from the germline V gene. CDR3 residues: CASSQGGEKQETQYF. CDR3 bases: TGTGCCAGCAGCCAAGGAGGCGAGAAACAAGAGACCCAGTACTTC.

On this clone itself: This likely reflects a read error, since a far larger clone is one base away. This CDR3 reads CASSHNVEAAYEQYF. CDR3 DNA: TGTGCCAGCAGCCACAACGTTGAGGCAGCCTACGAGCAGTACTTC. This chain uses TRBV4-2 with TRBJ2-7; D is unresolved. The CDR3 is 15 residues long. Trimming cost V 3 bases and J 2 bases, with 14 bases left between them. CDR1 and CDR2 from the germline V gene are LGHNA and YNFKEQ.

The chain recombines TRBV28 with TRBJ2-7; no firm D call. Germline assignment: CDR1 MDHEN and CDR2 SYDVKM. The CDR3 is made up of 13 amino acids. V was trimmed by 8 bases and J by 0 bases, leaving 11 bases between them. CDR3 sequence: CASFSMSSYEQYF. The CDR3 bases are TGTGCCAGCTTCTCCATGAGCTCCTACGAGCAGTACTTC.

This clone was seen more than once but under ten times. The same CDR3 is also encoded by other DNA sequences in this sample. The chain combines TRBV2 with TRBJ2-5; D is possibly TRBD1 (6 bases). Trimming cost V 4 bases and J 5 bases, with 8 bases left between them. The length of the CDR3 is 12 residues. Germline CDR1 and CDR2: SNHLY and FYNNEI. As DNA, the CDR3 is TGTGCCAGCAGTGGCCAGGGGGAGACCCAGTACTTC. Protein: CASSGQGETQYF.

The chain combines TRBV29-1 with TRBJ1-2; the D gene is possibly TRBD1 (5 bases). This CDR3 region has 12 residues. Trimming pared 7 bases from V and 5 bases from J, leaving 14 bases between. Germline loops: CDR1 SQVTM, CDR2 ANQGSEA. CDR3 in amino acids: CSASLDRYGYTF. CDR3 DNA: TGCAGCGCCTCACTTGACAGATATGGCTACACCTTC.

This chain connects TRBV27 to TRBJ1-5, with D possibly matching TRBD1 (6 bases). From germline, CDR1 is MNHEY and CDR2 SMNVEV (reference sequence). The CDR3 sequence is 15 residues long. V gave up 6 bases and J gave up 3 bases, with 15 bases separating them. The CDR3 DNA follows: TGTGCCAGCAGCCTACAGGGAGGGTACAATCAGCCCCAGCATTTT. It translates to CASSLQGGYNQPQHF.

As to this clone: Other DNA sequences in the sample encode the same CDR3. The V gene is TRBV27, the J gene TRBJ2-7; D is ambiguous. The V end lost 3 bases, the J end lost 2 bases, and 8 bases lay between the germline ends. This CDR3 is 13 amino acids long. Germline V lookup: CDR1 MNHEY, CDR2 SMNVEV (reference sequence). CDR3 DNA sequence: TGTGCCAGCAGTTTTGTGGGTCCCTACGAGCAGTACTTC. Translated: CASSFVGPYEQYF.

The genes are TRBV12-5 and TRBJ2-3; 8 bases are shared with TRBD2. The CDR3 has 14 amino acids. J gave up 6 bases and V 5 bases, and 7 bases lay outside the gene matches. Germline CDR1 reads LGHNT; CDR2 reads FRNRAP. The CDR3 DNA reads TGTGCTAGTGGTCTGGGACTAGTTGGCGATACGCAGTATTTT. The encoded protein is CASGLGLVGDTQYF.

CDR3 amino acids: CATQEANYGYTF. DNA for the CDR3: TGTGCCACCCAGGAAGCTAACTATGGCTACACCTTC. The V and J genes are TRBV2 and TRBJ1-2; D uncertain. Germline lookup yields CDR1 SNHLY and CDR2 FYNNEI. The CDR3 sequence is 12 residues long. Trimming removed 10 bases from V and 0 bases from J, with 9 bases in between.

The chain combines TRBV7-2 with TRBJ2-7; 16 nucleotides align to TRBD2. V was pared by 5 bases and J by 0 bases, with 7 bases of the junction left unmatched. The germline V gene encodes CDR1 SGHTA and CDR2 FQGNSA. The length of the CDR3 is 18 residues. CDR3 DNA sequence: TGTGCCAGCAGCAGGGGACTAGCGGGAGGGCCTAGCTCCTACGAGCAGTACTTC. This sequence encodes CASSRGLAGGPSSYEQYF.

This chain connects TRBV7-2 to TRBJ2-1, with D tentatively TRBD1 (5 bases). The V and J ends lost 3 bases and 8 bases respectively, with 17 bases between them. Germline CDR1 is SGHTA and CDR2 is FQGNSA. This CDR3 comprises 15 residues. DNA of the CDR3: TGTGCCAGCAGCTTGGCCCAGGGCAGGGTGGATGAGCAGTTCTTC. Encoded protein: CASSLAQGRVDEQFF.

This clone was detected once. The chain links TRBV7-6 to TRBJ2-5; 8 bases agree with TRBD2. Germline CDR1 and CDR2: SGHVS and FNYEAQ. With 5 bases clipped from V and 7 bases from J, the junction kept 6 bases outside the gene matches. The CDR3 sequence is 13 residues long. In DNA, the CDR3 is TGTGCCAGCAGCCCGGGAGGGTCGGGGACCCAGTACTTC. It specifies CASSPGGSGTQYF.

This chain links TRBV5-1 with TRBJ2-1; no reliable D call. V shed 0 bases and J shed 0 bases, with 13 bases lying between them. Germline values: CDR1 SGHRS, CDR2 YFSETQ. The CDR3 extends over 17 amino acids. This chain's CDR3 is CASSLARLRSSYNEQFF. The CDR3 nucleotides read TGCGCCAGCAGCTTGGCACGCCTTAGGAGCTCCTACAATGAGCAGTTCTTC.

The chain uses TRBV5-4 and TRBJ2-1; TRBD1 aligns across 7 bases. Germline V gene lookup returns CDR1 SGHNT and CDR2 YYREEE (reference sequence). The trim removed 4 bases at V and 4 bases at J, leaving 11 bases unmatched. The CDR3 loop spans 16 amino acids. The CDR3 DNA reads as TGTGCCAGCAGCCGCACAGTCGCAGGGGGATACAATGAGCAGTTCTTC. Its protein product is CASSRTVAGGYNEQFF.

This rearrangement joins TRBV6-6 to TRBJ2-6, with 7 nucleotides matching TRBD1. CDR1 MNHNY and CDR2 SVGAGI come from the germline V gene (reference sequence). CDR3 length: 15 amino acids. Trimming took 6 bases from V and 1 from J; bases not matched to a gene: 3. The DNA for the CDR3 is TGTGCCAGCAGGGTCAGGGGGTCTGGGGCCAACGTCCTGACTTTC. It specifies CASRVRGSGANVLTF.

This clone was counted once. This chain joins TRBV30 and TRBJ2-3, with a possible D match to TRBD2 (5 bases). The CDR3 totals 14 residues. V lost 1 base and J 2 bases, leaving 10 bases between the germline ends. Germline assignment: CDR1 GTSNPN and CDR2 SVGIG (reference sequence). In DNA, the CDR3 is TGTGCCTGGAGTGCGGGAACAGCCACAGATACGCAGTATTTT. It is translated as CAWSAGTATDTQYF.

The CDR3 reads CAISEPPGQAPSRNTIYF. CDR3 coding DNA: TGTGCCATCAGTGAGCCCCCGGGACAGGCTCCCTCCCGAAACACCATATATTTT. This sequence joins TRBV10-3 and TRBJ1-3; 8 nucleotides line up with TRBD1. V shed 2 bases, J shed 5 bases, and the junction held 14 bases outside the gene matches. From germline, CDR1 is ENHRY and CDR2 SYGVKD. This CDR3 region has 18 residues.